This TCR beta chain emerged from a study of cytomegalovirus exposure and HLA in healthy donors. Study information: It was reported in a later analysis that the 120 or so validation repertoires used the same platform as the approximately 650 first-cohort repertoires.

The V segment lost 5 bases and the J segment 2 bases; nucleotides outside the gene matches: 9. The V gene's germline CDR1 is LNHDA and CDR2 SQIVND (reference sequence). This CDR3 comprises 16 residues. The method was immunoSEQ multiplex PCR; TCRdb's version includes in-frame clones alone and lacks a portion of them. The sample has approximately 99,000 clones; approximately 94% are singletons. Sequences were obtained from PBMCs. The TCR sequence derives from a woman younger than 35 in good health and CMV-seronegative. This chain links TRBV19 with TRBJ2-3; 8 nucleotides align to TRBD1. The chain's CDR3 is CASSPRTGSYTDTQYF. The CDR3 DNA reads TGTGCCAGTAGTCCAAGGACAGGGTCTTACACAGATACGCAGTATTTT. Using reference TRBV19 and TRBJ2-3 for the parts outside the CDR3, the full variable domain is DGGITQSPKYLFRKEGQNVTLSCEQNLNHDAMYWYRQDPGQGLRLIYYSQIVNDFQKGDIAEGYSVSREKKESFPLTVTSAQKNPTAFYLCASSPRTGSYTDTQYFGPGTRLTVL.